The source of this TCR beta chain is a study of control samples from healthy donors and cancer patients. Here immunoSEQ multiplex PCR was the method, and the copy in TCRdb shows in-frame clones only, minus some. The profile shows roughly 130,000 clones, nearly 90% of them singletons. Germline CDR1 reads PRHDT; CDR2 reads FYEKMQ (reference sequence). V was pared by 5 bases and J by 6 bases, with 17 bases between. This CDR3 spans 14 amino acids. This TCR derives from a man aged 45-60 years in good health. The sample taken for sequencing was blood. The chain couples TRBV13 to TRBJ2-7; tentative D call: TRBD1 (5 bases). The chain's CDR3 is CASSPEQGSLEQYF. In DNA form, the CDR3 reads TGTGCCAGCAGCCCTGAGCAGGGTTCGCTCGAGCAGTACTTC.